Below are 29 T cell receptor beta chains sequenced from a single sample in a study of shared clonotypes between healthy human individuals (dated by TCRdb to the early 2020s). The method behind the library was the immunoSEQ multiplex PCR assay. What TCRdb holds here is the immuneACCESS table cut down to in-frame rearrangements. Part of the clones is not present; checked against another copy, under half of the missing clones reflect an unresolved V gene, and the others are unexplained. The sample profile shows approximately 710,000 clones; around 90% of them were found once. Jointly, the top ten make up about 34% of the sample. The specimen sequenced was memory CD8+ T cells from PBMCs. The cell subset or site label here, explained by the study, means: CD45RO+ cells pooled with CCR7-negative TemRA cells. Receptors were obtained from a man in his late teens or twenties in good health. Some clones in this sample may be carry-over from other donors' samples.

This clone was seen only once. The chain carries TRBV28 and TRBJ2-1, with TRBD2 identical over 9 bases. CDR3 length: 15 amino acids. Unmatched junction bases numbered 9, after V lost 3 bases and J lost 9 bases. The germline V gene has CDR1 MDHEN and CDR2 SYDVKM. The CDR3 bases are TGTGCCAGCAGTTTCCTAGCGGGGACGACAAGTGAGCAGTTCTTC. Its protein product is CASSFLAGTTSEQFF. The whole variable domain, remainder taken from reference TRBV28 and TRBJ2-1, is DVKVTQSSRYLVKRTGEKVFLECVQDMDHENMFWYRQDPGLGLRLIYFSYDVKMKEKGDIPEGYSVSREKKERFSLILESASTNQTSMYLCASSFLAGTTSEQFFGPGTRLTVL.

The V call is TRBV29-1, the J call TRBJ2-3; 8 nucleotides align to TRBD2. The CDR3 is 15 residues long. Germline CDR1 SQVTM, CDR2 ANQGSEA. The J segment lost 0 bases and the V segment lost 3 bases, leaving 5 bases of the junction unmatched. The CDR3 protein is CSVEESGRSTDTQYF. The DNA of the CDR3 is TGCAGCGTTGAGGAGAGCGGGAGAAGCACAGATACGCAGTATTTT.

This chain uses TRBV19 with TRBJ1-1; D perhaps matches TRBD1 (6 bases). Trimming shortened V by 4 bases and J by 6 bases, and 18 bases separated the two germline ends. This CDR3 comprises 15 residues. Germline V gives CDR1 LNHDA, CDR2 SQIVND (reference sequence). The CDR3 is CASSTGRGEDAEAFF. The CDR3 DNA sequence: TGTGCCAGTAGTACGGGGAGGGGGGAGGATGCTGAAGCTTTCTTT.

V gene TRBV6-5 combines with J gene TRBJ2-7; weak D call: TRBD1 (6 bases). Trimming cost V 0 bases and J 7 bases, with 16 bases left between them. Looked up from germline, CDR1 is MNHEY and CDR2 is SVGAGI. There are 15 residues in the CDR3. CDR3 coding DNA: TGTGCCAGCAGTTACTCGATAGAGGGGGAATCTGAGCAGTACTTC. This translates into CASSYSIEGESEQYF.

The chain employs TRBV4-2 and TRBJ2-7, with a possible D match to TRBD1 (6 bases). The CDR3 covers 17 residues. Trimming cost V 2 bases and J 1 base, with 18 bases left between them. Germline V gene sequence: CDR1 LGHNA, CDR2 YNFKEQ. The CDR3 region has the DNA TGTGCCAGCAGCCAAAACGCGGGTGGCAGGGGTTCCTACGAGCAGTACTTC. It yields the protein CASSQNAGGRGSYEQYF.

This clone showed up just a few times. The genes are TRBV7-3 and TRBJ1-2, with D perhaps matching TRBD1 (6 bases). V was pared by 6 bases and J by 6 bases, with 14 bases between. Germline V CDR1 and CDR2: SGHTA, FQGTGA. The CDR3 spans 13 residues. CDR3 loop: CASSTGRGDGYTF. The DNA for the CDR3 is TGTGCCAGCAGTACGGGCAGGGGAGATGGCTACACCTTC.

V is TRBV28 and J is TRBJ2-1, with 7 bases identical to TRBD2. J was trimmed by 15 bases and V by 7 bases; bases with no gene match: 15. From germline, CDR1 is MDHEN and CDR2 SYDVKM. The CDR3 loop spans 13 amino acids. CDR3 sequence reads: CASTAGEVPFGFF. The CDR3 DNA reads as TGTGCCAGCACCGCGGGGGAGGTCCCCTTTGGGTTCTTC.

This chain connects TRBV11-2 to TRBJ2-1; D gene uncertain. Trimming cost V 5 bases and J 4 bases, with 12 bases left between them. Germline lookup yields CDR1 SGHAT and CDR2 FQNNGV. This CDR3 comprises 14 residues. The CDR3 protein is CASSQKAGYNEQFF. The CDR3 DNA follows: TGTGCCAGCAGCCAAAAGGCTGGATACAATGAGCAGTTCTTC.

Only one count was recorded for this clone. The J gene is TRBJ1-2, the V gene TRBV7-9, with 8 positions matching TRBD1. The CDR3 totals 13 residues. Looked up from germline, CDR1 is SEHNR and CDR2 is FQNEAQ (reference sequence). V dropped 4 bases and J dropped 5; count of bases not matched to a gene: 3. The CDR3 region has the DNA TGTGCCAGCAGCTGGGACAGGAGGTATGGCTACACCTTC. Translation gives CASSWDRRYGYTF.

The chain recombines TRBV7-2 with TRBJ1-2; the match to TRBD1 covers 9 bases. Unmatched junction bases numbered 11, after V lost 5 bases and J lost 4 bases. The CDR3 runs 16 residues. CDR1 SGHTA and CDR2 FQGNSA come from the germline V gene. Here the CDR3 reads CASSPSDRGRIYGYTF. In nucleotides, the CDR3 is TGTGCCAGCAGCCCATCGGACAGGGGTCGAATCTATGGCTACACCTTC. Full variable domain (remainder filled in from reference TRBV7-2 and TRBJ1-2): GAGVSQSPSNKVTEKGKDVELRCDPISGHTALYWYRQSLGQGLEFLIYFQGNSAPDKSGLPSDRFSAERTGGSVSTLTIQRTQQEDSAVYLCASSPSDRGRIYGYTFGSGTRLTVV.

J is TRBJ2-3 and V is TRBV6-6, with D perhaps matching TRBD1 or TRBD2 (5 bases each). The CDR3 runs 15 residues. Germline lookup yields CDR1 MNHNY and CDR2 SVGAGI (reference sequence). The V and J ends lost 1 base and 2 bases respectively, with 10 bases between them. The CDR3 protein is CASSYLWGSTDTQYF. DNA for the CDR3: TGTGCCAGCAGTTACTTATGGGGGTCCACAGATACGCAGTATTTT.

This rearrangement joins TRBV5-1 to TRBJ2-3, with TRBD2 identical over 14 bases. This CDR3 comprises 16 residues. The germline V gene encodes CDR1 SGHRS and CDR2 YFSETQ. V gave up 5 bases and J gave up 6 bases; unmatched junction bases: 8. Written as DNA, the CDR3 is TGCGCCAGCAGTCGCTCAAGACTAGCGGGAGGGGATACGCAGTATTTT. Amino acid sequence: CASSRSRLAGGDTQYF.

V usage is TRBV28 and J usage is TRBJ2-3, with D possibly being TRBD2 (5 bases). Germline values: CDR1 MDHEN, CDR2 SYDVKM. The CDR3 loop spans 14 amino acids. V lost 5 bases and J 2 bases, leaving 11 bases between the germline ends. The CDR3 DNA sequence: TGTGCCAGCAGTCCTCTCGGACTCACAGATACGCAGTATTTT. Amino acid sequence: CASSPLGLTDTQYF.

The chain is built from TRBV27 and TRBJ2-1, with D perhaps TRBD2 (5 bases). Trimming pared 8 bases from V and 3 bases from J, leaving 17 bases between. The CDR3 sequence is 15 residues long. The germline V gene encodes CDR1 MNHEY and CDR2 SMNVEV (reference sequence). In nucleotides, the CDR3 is TGTGCCAGCTCCCGAGGGCCTCACCTCTACAATGAGCAGTTCTTC. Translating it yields CASSRGPHLYNEQFF.

The CDR3 spells CASSYSPGLGGEQYF. CDR3 coding DNA: TGTGCCAGCAGTTACTCTCCGGGACTAGGCGGTGAGCAGTACTTC. V and J are TRBV6-6 and TRBJ2-7; 8 bases are shared with TRBD2. The CDR3 is 15 residues long. Germline lookup yields CDR1 MNHNY and CDR2 SVGAGI (reference sequence). V shed 0 bases, J shed 7 bases, and the junction held 8 bases outside the gene matches.

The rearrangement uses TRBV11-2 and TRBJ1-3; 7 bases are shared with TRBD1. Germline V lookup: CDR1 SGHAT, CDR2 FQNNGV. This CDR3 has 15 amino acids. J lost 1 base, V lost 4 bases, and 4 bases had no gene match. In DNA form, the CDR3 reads TGTGCCAGCAGCTCGGACAGGACTTCTGGAAACACCATATATTTT. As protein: CASSSDRTSGNTIYF.

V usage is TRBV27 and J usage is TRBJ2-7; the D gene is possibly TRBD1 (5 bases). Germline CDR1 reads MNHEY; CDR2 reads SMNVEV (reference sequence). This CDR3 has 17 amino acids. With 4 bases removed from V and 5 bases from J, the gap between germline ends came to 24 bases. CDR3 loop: CASSYIGLSDRVHEQYF. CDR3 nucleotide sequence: TGTGCCAGCAGTTATATCGGCCTCAGTGACAGAGTACACGAGCAGTACTTC.

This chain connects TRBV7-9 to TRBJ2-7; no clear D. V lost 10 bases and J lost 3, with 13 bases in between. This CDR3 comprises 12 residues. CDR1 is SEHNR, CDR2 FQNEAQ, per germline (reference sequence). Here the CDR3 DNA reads TGTGCCACCGAGGTTGGAAACTACGAGCAGTACTTC. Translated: CATEVGNYEQYF. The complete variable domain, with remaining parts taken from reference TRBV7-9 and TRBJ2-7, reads DTGVSQNPRHKITKRGQNVTFRCDPISEHNRLYWYRQTLGQGPEFLTYFQNEAQLEKSRLLSDRFSAERPKGSFSTLEIQRTEQGDSAMYLCATEVGNYEQYFGPGTRLTVT.

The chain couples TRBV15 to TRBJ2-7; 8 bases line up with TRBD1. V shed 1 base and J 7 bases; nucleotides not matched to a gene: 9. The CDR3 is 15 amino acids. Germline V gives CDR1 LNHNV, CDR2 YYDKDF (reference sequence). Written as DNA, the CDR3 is TGTGCCACCAGCAGAGTAACAGGGGGTACTGGAGAGCAGTACTTC. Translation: CATSRVTGGTGEQYF. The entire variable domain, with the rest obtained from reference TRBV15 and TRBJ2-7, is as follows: DAMVIQNPRYQVTQFGKPVTLSCSQTLNHNVMYWYQQKSSQAPKLLFHYYDKDFNNEADTPDNFQSRRPNTSFCFLDIRSPGLGDTAMYLCATSRVTGGTGEQYFGPGTRLTVT.

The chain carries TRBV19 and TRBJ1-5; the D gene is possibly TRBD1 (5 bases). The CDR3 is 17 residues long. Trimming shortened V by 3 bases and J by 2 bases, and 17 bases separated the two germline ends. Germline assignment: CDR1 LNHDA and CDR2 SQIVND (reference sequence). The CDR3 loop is CASSMMGPGAGNQPQHF. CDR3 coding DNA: TGTGCCAGTAGTATGATGGGTCCTGGGGCTGGCAATCAGCCCCAGCATTTT.

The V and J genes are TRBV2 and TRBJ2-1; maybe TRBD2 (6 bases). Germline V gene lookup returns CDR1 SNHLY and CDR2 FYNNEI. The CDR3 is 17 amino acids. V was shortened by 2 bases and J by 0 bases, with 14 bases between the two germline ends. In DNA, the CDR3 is TGTGCCAGCAGTGAATTGGCGGGGCCATCCTCCTACAATGAGCAGTTCTTC. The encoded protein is CASSELAGPSSYNEQFF.

CDR3 in DNA: TGCGCCAGCAGCCGGCCCCGGGGGAATCAGCCCCAGCATTTT. It codes for CASSRPRGNQPQHF. The rearrangement joins TRBV4-1 to TRBJ1-5; D is perhaps TRBD1 (5 bases). The CDR3 runs 14 residues. Germline CDR1 MGHRA, CDR2 YSYEKL. With 4 bases removed from V and 4 bases from J, the gap between germline ends came to 11 bases.

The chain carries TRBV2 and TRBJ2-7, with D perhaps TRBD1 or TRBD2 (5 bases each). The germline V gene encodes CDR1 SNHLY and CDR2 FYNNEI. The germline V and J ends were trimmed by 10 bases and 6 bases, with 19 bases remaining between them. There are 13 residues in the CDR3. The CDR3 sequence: CATRGTLRGEQYF. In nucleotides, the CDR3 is TGTGCCACCCGAGGGACCCTGAGGGGCGAGCAGTACTTC.

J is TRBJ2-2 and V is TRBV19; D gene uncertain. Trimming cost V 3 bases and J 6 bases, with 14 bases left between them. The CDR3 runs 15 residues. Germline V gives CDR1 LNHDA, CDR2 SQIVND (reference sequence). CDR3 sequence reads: CASSISSRIAGELFF. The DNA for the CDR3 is TGTGCCAGTAGTATTTCTAGTAGAATCGCCGGGGAGCTGTTTTTT. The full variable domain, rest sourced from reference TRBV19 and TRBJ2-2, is DGGITQSPKYLFRKEGQNVTLSCEQNLNHDAMYWYRQDPGQGLRLIYYSQIVNDFQKGDIAEGYSVSREKKESFPLTVTSAQKNPTAFYLCASSISSRIAGELFFGEGSRLTVL.

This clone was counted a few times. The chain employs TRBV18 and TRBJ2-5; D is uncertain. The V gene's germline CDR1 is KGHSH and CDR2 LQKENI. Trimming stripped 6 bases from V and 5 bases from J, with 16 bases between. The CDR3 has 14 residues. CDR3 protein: CASSLYTNKETQYF. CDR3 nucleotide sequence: TGTGCCAGCTCCCTCTACACCAATAAGGAGACCCAGTACTTC.

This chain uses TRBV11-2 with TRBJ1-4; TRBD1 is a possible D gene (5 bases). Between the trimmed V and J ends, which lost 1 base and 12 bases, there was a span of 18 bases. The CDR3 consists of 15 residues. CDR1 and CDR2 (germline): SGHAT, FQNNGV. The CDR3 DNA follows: TGTGCCAGCAGCTTAGTCTCCAGTCTGGGGGAAGAACTGTTTTTT. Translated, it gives CASSLVSSLGEELFF.

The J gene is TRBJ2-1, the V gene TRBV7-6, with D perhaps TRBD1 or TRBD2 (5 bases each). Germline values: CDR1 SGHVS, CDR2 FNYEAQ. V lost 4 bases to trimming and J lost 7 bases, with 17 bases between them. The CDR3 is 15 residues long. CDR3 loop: CASSSHPGLGNEQFF. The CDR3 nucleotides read TGTGCCAGCAGCTCCCATCCGGGGCTCGGGAATGAGCAGTTCTTC.

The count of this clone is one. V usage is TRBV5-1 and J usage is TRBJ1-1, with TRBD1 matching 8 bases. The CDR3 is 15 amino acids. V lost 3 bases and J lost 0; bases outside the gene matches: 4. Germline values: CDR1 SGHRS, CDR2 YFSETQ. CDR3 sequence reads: CASSSRTGMNTEAFF. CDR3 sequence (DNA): TGCGCCAGCAGCTCGCGGACAGGGATGAACACTGAAGCTTTCTTT.

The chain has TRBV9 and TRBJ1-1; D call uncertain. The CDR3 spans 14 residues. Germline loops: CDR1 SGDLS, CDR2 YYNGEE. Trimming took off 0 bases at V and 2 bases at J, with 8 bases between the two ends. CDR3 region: CASSVGESNTEAFF. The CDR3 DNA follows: TGTGCCAGCAGCGTAGGGGAAAGCAACACTGAAGCTTTCTTT.